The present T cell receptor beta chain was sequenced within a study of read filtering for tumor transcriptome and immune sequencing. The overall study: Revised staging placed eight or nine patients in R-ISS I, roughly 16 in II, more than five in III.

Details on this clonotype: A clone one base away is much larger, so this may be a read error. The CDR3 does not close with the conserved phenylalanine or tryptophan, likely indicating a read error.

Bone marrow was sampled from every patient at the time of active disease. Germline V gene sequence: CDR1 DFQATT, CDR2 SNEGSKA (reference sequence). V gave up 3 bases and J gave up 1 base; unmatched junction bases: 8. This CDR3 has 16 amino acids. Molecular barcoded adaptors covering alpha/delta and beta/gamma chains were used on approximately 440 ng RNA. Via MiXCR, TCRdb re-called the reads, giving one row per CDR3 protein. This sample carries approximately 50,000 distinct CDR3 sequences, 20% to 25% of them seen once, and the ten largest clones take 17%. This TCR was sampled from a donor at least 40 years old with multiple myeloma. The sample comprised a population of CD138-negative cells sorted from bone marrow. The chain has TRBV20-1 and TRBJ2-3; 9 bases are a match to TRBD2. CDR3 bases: TGCAGTGCTAGCCCCTCGGGCGGGAGGGGCACAGATACGCAGTATTGT. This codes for CSASPSGGRGTDTQYC.